The source of this T cell receptor (beta chain) is a study of CD8 T cells in ankylosing spondylitis. The CDR3 covers 15 residues. Germline trimming cut 3 bases from V and 5 bases from J; bases unmatched to any gene: 9. The germline V gene encodes CDR1 DFQATT and CDR2 SNEGSKA (reference sequence). Each TCR beta library was made by quantitative 5'-RACE that incorporated molecular barcodes. TCRdb re-called the 5' RACE reads with MiXCR, one entry per CDR3 protein. The sample includes 250,000 to 300,000 distinct CDR3 sequences, about 19% of them seen just once. This clonotype was seen a few times. Its antigen is unidentified. General study findings and limits: Reportedly, matched ankylosing spondylitis synovial fluid was significantly enriched for disease-linked clones.

The receptor was derived from a male donor with ankylosing spondylitis or in good health (not recorded which). The sequenced sample was blood, either unsorted or a sorted T cell fraction (not recorded which). The chain links TRBV20-1 to TRBJ2-4; 8 nucleotides align to TRBD1. The CDR3 DNA follows: TGCAGTGCTAGTTGGGCAGGGGGCCGCCAAAACATTCAGTACTTC. Translation gives CSASWAGGRQNIQYF.